This is a list of T cell receptor beta chains from one sample in a study of immune characterization of retroperitoneal liposarcoma. A single record per CDR3 protein comes from TCRdb applying MiXCR to the PCR reads. The sample yields more than 1,500 distinct CDR3 sequences, roughly 48% seen once. The sample was tumor tissue. The receptors were sampled from a female donor with retroperitoneal liposarcoma. The CDR3 runs from the conserved cysteine through the conserved F or W. Fields, in order: V gene, D gene, J gene, clone size, CDR3 DNA, CDR3 protein. The D gene is left open where the match is weak. Clone size is shown for a subset of rows, as once, few, many or a class of expanded clone.

TRBV6-1	-	TRBJ2-7	-	TGTGCCAGCAGTGAAGCGTGGGGTCCCCACGAGCAGTACTTC	CASSEAWGPHEQYF
TRBV10-2	TRBD2	TRBJ2-7	-	TGCGCCAGCAGTGAAAGTAGCGGGCTTATAGGCTCCGAGCAGTACTTC	CASSESSGLIGSEQYF
TRBV6-6	TRBD2	TRBJ2-1	-	TGTGCCAGCAGTTACCGGACTAGCGGGAGACAAGAGACCCAGTTCTTC	CASSYRTSGRQETQFF
TRBV6-5	TRBD2	TRBJ2-5	-	TGTGCCAGCAAAAGGGCGGGAGTAAGGAATGAGCAGTACTTC	CASKRAGVRNEQYF
TRBV6-1	-	TRBJ2-1	-	TGTGCCAGCTCGTGGGGGAATGAGCAGTTCTTC	CASSWGNEQFF
TRBV12-3/TRBV12-4	TRBD2	TRBJ2-7	-	TGTGCCAGCAGTAAGGGACTAGCGCATTCCTACGAGCAGTACTTC	CASSKGLAHSYEQYF
TRBV7-3	TRBD1	TRBJ2-1	few	TGTGCCAGCAGCCCTAACCGGCATGGACAGGGTCGCGAGCAGTTCTTC	CASSPNRHGQGREQFF
TRBV12-3/TRBV12-4	TRBD2	TRBJ2-7	-	TGTGCCAGCAGTCCCACGACTAGCGGGAGGTTATACGAGCAGTACTTC	CASSPTTSGRLYEQYF
TRBV7-6	TRBD1	TRBJ1-2	-	TGTGCCAGCAAACTCGGGACAGGGGAAGACTATGGCTACACCTTC	CASKLGTGEDYGYTF
TRBV24-1	-	TRBJ2-1	-	TGTGCCACCAGTGATTTAGGCCTCAAGGAGCAGTTCTTC	CATSDLGLKEQFF
TRBV27	TRBD2	TRBJ2-7	few	TGTGCCAGCACCCAAACTGGACTAGCGGGGAAAAGTTACGAGCAGTACTTC	CASTQTGLAGKSYEQYF